The T cell receptor (beta chain) under discussion was sequenced for a study of radiotherapy plus CTLA-4 blockade in lung cancer. Sequencing was performed with immunoSEQ multiplex PCR; in TCRdb, only in-frame clones are kept and a portion is missing. The sample has about 50,000 clones, 80% to 90% seen once. Only one count was recorded for this clone. The germline CDR1 and CDR2 sequences are MNHEY and SMNVEV (reference sequence). The CDR3 covers 13 residues. V was pared by 6 bases and J by 3 bases, with 4 bases of the junction left unmatched. This TCR came from a human donor with non-small cell lung cancer whose response to radiotherapy plus ipilimumab could not be evaluated. The sequenced sample was peripheral blood, obtained from a patient treated with radiotherapy plus ipilimumab. The J gene is TRBJ1-2, the V gene TRBV27, with TRBD1 matching 7 bases. For the CDR3, the DNA is TGTGCCAGCAGAAACAGGGGTGACTATGGCTACACCTTC. Translated, it gives CASRNRGDYGYTF.